These 8 T cell receptor beta chains were sequenced from one sample in a study of shared clonotypes between healthy human individuals. The assay was immunoSEQ multiplex PCR, and TCRdb's table has in-frame clones only and misses some. The sample carries about 1 million clones, 60% to 80% recorded once. Material: memory CD4+ T cells sorted from blood. Subset indicated: CD45RA-negative fraction. All receptors derive from a man between 18 and 35 years old in good health.

The chain has TRBV10-3 and TRBJ2-2; TRBD1 is a possible D gene (5 bases). The CDR3 totals 13 residues. Trimming removed 11 bases at V and 4 bases at J, with 14 bases between. Germline V CDR1 and CDR2: ENHRY, SYGVKD. CDR3 sequence: CAYSRDGTGELFF. In nucleotides, the CDR3 is TGTGCCTATAGCAGGGATGGCACCGGGGAGCTGTTTTTT.

The chain uses TRBV13 and TRBJ2-7; TRBD2 matches at 7 bases. Germline V gives CDR1 PRHDT, CDR2 FYEKMQ (reference sequence). The CDR3 has 17 residues. J gave up 3 bases and V 5 bases, and 16 bases lay outside the gene matches. CDR3 in amino acids: CASSERGFLADYYEQYF. CDR3 nucleotide sequence: TGTGCCAGCAGCGAAAGAGGTTTTCTAGCGGACTACTACGAGCAGTACTTC.

This clone was seen only a few times. This specimen includes other DNA sequences encoding the same CDR3. This rearrangement joins TRBV11-2 to TRBJ1-6, with D possibly being TRBD1 (5 bases). CDR3 length: 14 residues. V lost 3 bases to trimming and J lost 6 bases, with 9 bases between them. Germline CDR1 and CDR2: SGHAT and FQNNGV. Here the CDR3 reads CASSLGTANSPLHF. The DNA for the CDR3 is TGTGCCAGCAGCTTGGGGACGGCTAATTCACCCCTCCACTTT. Variable domain in full (rest from reference TRBV11-2 and TRBJ1-6): EAGVAQSPRYKIIEKRQSVAFWCNPISGHATLYWYQQILGQGPKLLIQFQNNGVVDDSQLPKDRFSAERLKGVDSTLKIQPAKLEDSAVYLCASSLGTANSPLHFGNGTRLTVT.

This rearrangement joins TRBV2 to TRBJ1-2; the match to TRBD1 covers 7 bases. The CDR3 has 14 amino acids. Germline CDR1 reads SNHLY; CDR2 reads FYNNEI. V lost 4 bases to trimming and J lost 6 bases; unmatched junction nucleotides: 8. CDR3 protein: CASSAENRGDGYTF. The CDR3 DNA follows: TGTGCCAGCAGTGCTGAGAACAGGGGCGATGGCTACACCTTC.

This clone was counted between two and nine times. Other DNA sequences from this sample encode an identical CDR3 as well. The chain joins TRBV14 to TRBJ2-5, with TRBD1 identical over 7 bases. The CDR3 sequence is 15 residues long. V shed 4 bases, J shed 5 bases, and the junction held 10 bases outside the gene matches. Germline loops: CDR1 SGHDN, CDR2 FVKESK. The CDR3 reads CASSPRQGVGETQYF. DNA for the CDR3: TGTGCCAGCAGCCCCCGGCAGGGGGTGGGGGAGACCCAGTACTTC.

The chain carries TRBV29-1 and TRBJ2-7; D is perhaps TRBD1 or TRBD2 (5 bases each). Germline V lookup: CDR1 SQVTM, CDR2 ANQGSEA. CDR3 length equals 11 residues. The V and J ends lost 4 bases and 10 bases respectively, with 14 bases between them. Written as DNA, the CDR3 is TGCAGCGTTGGGTCCGGGGCGGTCCAGTACTTC. Amino acids: CSVGSGAVQYF.

The chain uses TRBV2 and TRBJ1-3, with 7 bases fitting TRBD1. V was clipped by 2 bases and J by 0 bases; unmatched bases: 1. This CDR3 spans 15 amino acids. The V gene's germline CDR1 is SNHLY and CDR2 FYNNEI. The CDR3 DNA reads TGTGCCAGCAGTGAACAGGGGGGCTCTGGAAACACCATATATTTT. Translating gives CASSEQGGSGNTIYF.

On this clone itself: The junction and the germline gene differ at one end; a read error may be behind it. J is TRBJ2-5 and V is TRBV11-2, with D perhaps matching TRBD1 (5 bases). CDR3 length equals 13 residues. The germline V gene has CDR1 SGHAT and CDR2 FQNNGV. The CDR3 loop reads CASSLVAGLEGHF. The CDR3 DNA reads as TGTGCCAGCAGCTTAGTAGCAGGGCTCGAAGGTCACTTC.